Given below is one TCR beta chain in context. Its antigen specificity is not known. The input lacks base qualities; no much larger clone sits a single base away. Whole blood was collected in K2EDTA tubes by collaborating institutions according to the institutions' own protocols. For TCRbeta analysis, collaborators shipped samples as frozen whole blood, isolated PBMCs, or DNA extracted from either of those sample types. This sample is drawn from a study of blood T cell repertoires in COVID-19 (TCRdb year 2020). With respect to the entire study: The collaborator samples originated in the United States, Italy and Spain and spanned the acute and convalescent phases of COVID-19. The material from the prospective study consisted of cDNA or gDNA derived from T cells, B-cell-depleted T cells, or PBMCs. Deeply sampled blood TCRbeta repertoires from subjects exposed to, actively infected with, or recovered from COVID-19 were included in the dataset. The repertoires were released in a freely available public database meant as a resource for research on the immune response to SARS-CoV-2. The samples were drawn from two sources: the first 160 participants of the ongoing ImmuneRACE study, and about 1,300 subjects contributed by 6 global collaborators. A de-identified subject ID, COVID-19 status, age in years and sex were almost always included in the sample metadata. HLA class I and class II types, where available, came from metadata supplied by the sample provider rather than from assay-based typing.

Findings and caveats that apply to the study as a whole: How much clinical and demographic metadata was included differed by source and by participant, and the metadata was provided uncurated.

TCRbeta CDR3 regions were amplified from genomic DNA using the immunoSEQ Assay, a bias-controlled multiplex PCR. The original methods were these. Nucleated cell counts per sample were estimated from amplification of reference gene primers within the assay. To quantify the absolute abundance of each unique TCRbeta CDR3 rearrangement, sequence reads were collapsed and filtered. Productive Simpson clonality was computed per sample as the square root of Simpson's diversity index over productive rearrangements. The table was pulled from immuneACCESS by TCRdb, which kept in-frame rearrangements only. Such tables lose some clones; where checked, under half of the loss comes from unresolved V genes, and the rest has no known cause. The V and J calls and clone size were taken over from that table, and D and trimming were inferred from the DNA. This sample has fewer than 30,000 clones in its table, and around 93% of those were observed once. Of the sample, about 3% is held by the ten largest clones.

Sample: peripheral blood. This receptor was identified in a human donor in a cohort sampled during active COVID-19.

The CDR3 in this case is CATHQRGQRADTQYF. The bases are TGTGCCACACACCAGCGGGGGCAGAGAGCAGATACGCAGTATTTT. The chain is encoded by TRBV19 joined to TRBJ2-3; 8 bases in between match TRBD2. Including cysteine and phenylalanine, the CDR3 has 15 amino acids. This entry keeps only the CDR3 DNA: 45 bases, framed from base 1. After removal of 10 bases from V and 4 bases from J, the junction retains 13 bases not matched to a gene. Looking up the germline V gene (reference sequence) yields CDR1 LNHDA and CDR2 SQIVND.